A single sample is the source of the 22 T cell receptor beta chains below, sequenced in a study of cytomegalovirus exposure and HLA in healthy donors. Clones were read by immunoSEQ multiplex PCR, and TCRdb kept only the in-frame ones, dropping some. The sample lists 82,000 or so clones, around 92% seen once, with about 0.7% in the top ten. The sample was PBMCs. These receptors were taken from a man aged 18 to 29 in good health and CMV-seronegative.

The chain has TRBV27 and TRBJ1-4, with D possibly being TRBD1 (6 bases). The CDR3 totals 14 residues. Looked up from germline, CDR1 is MNHEY and CDR2 is SMNVEV (reference sequence). V was trimmed by 3 bases and J by 5 bases, leaving 10 bases between them. The CDR3 DNA sequence: TGTGCCAGCAGTTTCGGGGGGCTCAATGAAAAACTGTTTTTT. As protein: CASSFGGLNEKLFF.

The J gene is TRBJ1-5, the V gene TRBV2, with 8 bases aligning to TRBD1. Germline assignment: CDR1 SNHLY and CDR2 FYNNEI. The CDR3 extends over 17 amino acids. The V gene end was trimmed by 9 bases and the J gene end by 0 bases; junction bases not matched to a gene: 13. The CDR3 here is CASVPGQASYSNQPQHF. The CDR3 bases are TGTGCCAGTGTACCGGGACAGGCGAGCTATAGCAATCAGCCCCAGCATTTT.

The chain has TRBV30 and TRBJ2-1; D may be TRBD2 (5 bases). The CDR3 contains 13 residues. V gave up 0 bases and J gave up 3 bases, with 6 bases separating them. Per the germline V gene, CDR1 is GTSNPN and CDR2 is SVGIG (reference sequence). The CDR3 here is CAWSVGGYNEQFF. Written as DNA, the CDR3 is TGTGCCTGGAGTGTAGGAGGCTACAATGAGCAGTTCTTC.

This clone was seen once. DNA for the CDR3: TGTGCCAGCAGCGTAGGTACAGGGTGGAACTACGAGCAGTACTTC. Its translation: CASSVGTGWNYEQYF. The rearrangement links TRBV9 to TRBJ2-7; D perhaps matches TRBD1 (6 bases). This CDR3 has 15 residues. Germline V gene data show CDR1 as SGDLS and CDR2 as YYNGEE. V was pared by 0 bases and J by 3 bases, with 13 bases between.

CDR3 region: CASSLVQQVGRNTIYF. Written as DNA, the CDR3 is TGTGCCAGCAGCTTAGTCCAACAGGTGGGAAGAAACACCATATATTTT. The chain employs TRBV7-9 and TRBJ1-3, with a tentative D call TRBD1 (5 bases). The CDR3 is 16 amino acids. Trimming took 1 base from V and 5 from J, leaving 15 bases between them. Germline CDR1 and CDR2: SEHNR and FQNEAQ (reference sequence).

This sequence joins TRBV7-9 and TRBJ1-5, with TRBD1 as a possible D gene (6 bases). The CDR3 has 14 residues. Germline V gene data show CDR1 as SEHNR and CDR2 as FQNEAQ (reference sequence). The germline V and J ends were trimmed by 3 bases and 4 bases, with 10 bases remaining between them. The CDR3 is CASSFTGSNQPQHF. In DNA, the CDR3 is TGTGCCAGCAGCTTCACAGGGAGTAATCAGCCCCAGCATTTT. The complete variable domain, with remaining parts taken from reference TRBV7-9 and TRBJ1-5, reads DTGVSQNPRHKITKRGQNVTFRCDPISEHNRLYWYRQTLGQGPEFLTYFQNEAQLEKSRLLSDRFSAERPKGSFSTLEIQRTEQGDSAMYLCASSFTGSNQPQHFGDGTRLSIL.

The gene calls are TRBV18 and TRBJ2-7; TRBD1 is a possible D gene (5 bases). Trimming pared 0 bases from V and 2 bases from J, leaving 17 bases between. The germline CDR1 and CDR2 sequences are KGHSH and LQKENI. The CDR3 consists of 17 residues. As DNA, the CDR3 is TGTGCCAGCTCACCACCACTCGGGTTTGACAGCCCCTACGAGCAGTACTTC. Encoded protein: CASSPPLGFDSPYEQYF.

This clone was seen a single time. This rearrangement joins TRBV7-2 to TRBJ2-7, with 9 bases that match TRBD1. This CDR3 is built from 14 residues. V lost 2 bases and J lost 3; bases outside the gene matches: 2. Germline V CDR1 and CDR2: SGHTA, FQGNSA. CDR3 coding DNA: TGTGCCAGCAGCTTATCGGACAGGGGCTACGAGCAGTACTTC. Its translation: CASSLSDRGYEQYF.

The chain recombines TRBV27 with TRBJ1-5; D gene unclear. The CDR3 runs 14 residues. Trimming removed 4 bases at V and 7 bases at J, with 14 bases between. The V gene's germline CDR1 is MNHEY and CDR2 SMNVEV (reference sequence). The DNA of the CDR3 is TGTGCCAGCAGTTCCGGGGTAGGTGGACAGCCCCAGCATTTT. This codes for CASSSGVGGQPQHF.

This chain links TRBV10-1 with TRBJ1-1; TRBD1 matches 9 bases. Per germline, CDR1 WNHNN and CDR2 SYGVQD (reference sequence). The V and J ends lost 2 bases and 1 base, in that order; junction bases with no gene match: 2. This CDR3 is 15 amino acids long. The CDR3 spells CASSELTGGNTEAFF. For the CDR3, the DNA is TGCGCCAGCAGTGAGCTGACAGGGGGGAACACTGAAGCTTTCTTT.

This clone was detected once. The chain uses TRBV30 and TRBJ2-5; the match to TRBD2 covers 8 bases. The length of the CDR3 is 17 residues. CDR1 and CDR2 (germline): GTSNPN, SVGIG (reference sequence). J was trimmed by 5 bases and V by 0 bases; bases with no gene match: 14. CDR3 protein: CAWSVSKSWASGETQYF. In DNA form, the CDR3 reads TGTGCCTGGAGTGTATCTAAGTCGTGGGCTAGCGGGGAGACCCAGTACTTC.

The chain links TRBV7-9 to TRBJ1-4; D not resolved. V was clipped by 5 bases and J by 5 bases, with 18 bases between them. There are 16 residues in the CDR3. Germline V CDR1 and CDR2: SEHNR, FQNEAQ (reference sequence). The DNA of the CDR3 is TGTGCCAGCAGCGCGAGGGAAGGGTTGGAGAATGAAAAACTGTTTTTT. Translated: CASSAREGLENEKLFF.

This sequence joins TRBV5-1 and TRBJ1-1; 7 bases map to TRBD1. Unmatched junction bases numbered 9, after V lost 1 base and J lost 6 bases. This CDR3 comprises 15 residues. The germline CDR1 and CDR2 sequences are SGHRS and YFSETQ. The chain's CDR3 is CASSLRVGTEAEAFF. CDR3 bases: TGCGCCAGCAGCTTGAGAGTAGGGACAGAAGCTGAAGCTTTCTTT.

This clone has a single count. The chain recombines TRBV29-1 with TRBJ2-5; 7 positions agree with TRBD2. The CDR3 consists of 13 residues. V gave up 7 bases and J gave up 5 bases; unmatched junction bases: 10. Germline V gives CDR1 SQVTM, CDR2 ANQGSEA. The CDR3 coding sequence is TGCAGCGCTAGAACCAGCGGGAAGGAGACCCAGTACTTC. This translates into CSARTSGKETQYF.

The rearrangement uses TRBV5-4 and TRBJ2-3; 7 nucleotides agree with TRBD2. V lost 4 bases to trimming and J lost 3 bases; unmatched junction nucleotides: 11. Germline CDR1 reads SGHNT; CDR2 reads YYREEE (reference sequence). The CDR3 consists of 16 residues. CDR3 sequence reads: CASSLKVGGGTDTQYF. The CDR3 DNA reads TGTGCCAGCAGCCTGAAGGTTGGGGGGGGAACAGATACGCAGTATTTT.

CDR3 sequence: CASSLRGGPNTGELFF. In DNA, the CDR3 is TGTGCCAGTAGTTTGAGGGGGGGCCCGAACACCGGGGAGCTGTTTTTT. V and J are TRBV19 and TRBJ2-2; TRBD2 is a possible D gene (7 bases). V was shortened by 5 bases and J by 0 bases, with 13 bases between the two germline ends. The CDR3 is 16 residues long. CDR1 and CDR2 (germline): LNHDA, SQIVND (reference sequence).

The gene calls are TRBV5-6 and TRBJ1-2; D perhaps matches TRBD1 (6 bases). There are 16 residues in the CDR3. V lost 3 bases to trimming and J lost 8 bases, with 23 bases between them. Germline assignment: CDR1 SGHDT and CDR2 YYEEEE. The CDR3 DNA reads TGTGCCAGCAGCTGGGGTGGTGACAGGTCGGCCGGGGGCTACACCTTC. Protein: CASSWGGDRSAGGYTF. The full variable domain, its missing parts supplied by reference TRBV5-6 and TRBJ1-2, is DAGVTQSPTHLIKTRGQQVTLRCSPKSGHDTVSWYQQALGQGPQFIFQYYEEEERQRGNFPDRFSGHQFPNYSSELNVNALLLGDSALYLCASSWGGDRSAGGYTFGSGTRLTVV.

This chain connects TRBV7-2 to TRBJ2-2; the match to TRBD2 covers 7 bases. Unmatched junction bases numbered 14, after V lost 5 bases and J lost 5 bases. Germline V gene lookup returns CDR1 SGHTA and CDR2 FQGNSA. The CDR3 is 17 residues long. CDR3 sequence reads: CASSPSALRGRTGELFF. CDR3 nucleotide sequence: TGTGCCAGCAGCCCCTCGGCCCTGCGGGGGAGGACCGGGGAGCTGTTTTTT.

In this sample, this clone turned up once. J is TRBJ2-3 and V is TRBV7-2, with a possible D match to TRBD1 (5 bases). Trimming took off 4 bases at V and 2 bases at J, with 13 bases between the two ends. Germline V gene lookup returns CDR1 SGHTA and CDR2 FQGNSA. This CDR3 comprises 15 residues. CDR3 region: CASSSYRPFTDTQYF. The CDR3, as DNA: TGTGCCAGCAGCTCTTACAGGCCCTTCACAGATACGCAGTATTTT.

This rearrangement joins TRBV7-2 to TRBJ1-5; 7 bases agree with TRBD1. Germline-derived CDR1 and CDR2 are SGHTA and FQGNSA. The CDR3 runs to 15 residues. The J segment lost 2 bases and the V segment lost 3 bases, leaving 4 bases of the junction unmatched. For the CDR3, the DNA is TGTGCCAGCAGCTTCACAGGGGTTGGCAATCAGCCCCAGCATTTT. This sequence encodes CASSFTGVGNQPQHF.

The chain has TRBV4-1 and TRBJ1-5; D perhaps matches TRBD1 (5 bases). CDR3 length: 15 residues. Germline V gene data show CDR1 as MGHRA and CDR2 as YSYEKL. Trimming took off 4 bases at V and 3 bases at J, with 13 bases between the two ends. The DNA for the CDR3 is TGCGCCAGCAGCCTCCTGGGACTTTCCAATCAGCCCCAGCATTTT. Translation: CASSLLGLSNQPQHF.

This chain connects TRBV6-1 to TRBJ2-1; TRBD2 might be the D (6 bases). Trimming removed 6 bases at V and 4 bases at J, with 7 bases between. CDR1 and CDR2 (germline): MNHNS, SASEGT. CDR3 size: 12 residues. The CDR3 here is CASRGRYNEQFF. DNA of the CDR3: TGTGCCAGCAGGGGGAGGTACAATGAGCAGTTCTTC.